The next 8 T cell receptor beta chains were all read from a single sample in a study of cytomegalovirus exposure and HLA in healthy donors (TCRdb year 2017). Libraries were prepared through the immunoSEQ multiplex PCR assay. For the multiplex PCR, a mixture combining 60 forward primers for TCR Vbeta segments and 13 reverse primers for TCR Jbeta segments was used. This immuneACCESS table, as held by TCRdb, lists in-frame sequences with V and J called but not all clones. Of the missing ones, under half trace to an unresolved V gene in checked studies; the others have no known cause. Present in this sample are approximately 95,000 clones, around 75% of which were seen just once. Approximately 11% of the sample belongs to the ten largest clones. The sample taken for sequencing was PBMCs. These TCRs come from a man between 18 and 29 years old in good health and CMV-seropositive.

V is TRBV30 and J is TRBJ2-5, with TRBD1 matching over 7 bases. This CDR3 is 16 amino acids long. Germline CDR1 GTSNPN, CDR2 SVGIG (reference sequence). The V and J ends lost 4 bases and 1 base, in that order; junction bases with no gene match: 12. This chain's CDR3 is CAWTPPGRGIQETQYF. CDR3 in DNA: TGTGCCTGGACCCCGCCGGGCAGGGGGATCCAAGAGACCCAGTACTTC.

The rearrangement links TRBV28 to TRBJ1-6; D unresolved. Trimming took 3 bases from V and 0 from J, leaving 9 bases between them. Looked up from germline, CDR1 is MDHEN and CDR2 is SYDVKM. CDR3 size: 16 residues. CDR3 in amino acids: CASSFPASSYNSPLHF. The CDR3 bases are TGTGCCAGCAGTTTCCCAGCGAGCTCCTATAATTCACCCCTCCACTTT.

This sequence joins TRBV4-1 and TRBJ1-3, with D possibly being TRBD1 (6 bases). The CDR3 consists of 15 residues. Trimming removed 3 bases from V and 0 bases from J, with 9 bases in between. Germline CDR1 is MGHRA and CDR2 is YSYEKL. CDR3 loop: CASSQTGNSGNTIYF. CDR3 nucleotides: TGCGCCAGCAGCCAGACAGGCAACTCTGGAAACACCATATATTTT.

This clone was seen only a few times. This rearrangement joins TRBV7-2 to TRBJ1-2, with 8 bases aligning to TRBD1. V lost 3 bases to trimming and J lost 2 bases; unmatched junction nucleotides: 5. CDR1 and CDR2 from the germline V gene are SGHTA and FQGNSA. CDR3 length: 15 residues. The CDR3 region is CASSLVWTGNYGYTF. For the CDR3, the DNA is TGTGCCAGCAGCTTGGTTTGGACAGGGAACTATGGCTACACCTTC.

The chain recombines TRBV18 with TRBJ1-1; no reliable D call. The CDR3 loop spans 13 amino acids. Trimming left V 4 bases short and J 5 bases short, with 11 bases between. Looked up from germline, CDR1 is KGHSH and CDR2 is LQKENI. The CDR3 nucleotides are TGTGCCAGCTCACAACCAGCGGATACTGAAGCTTTCTTT. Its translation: CASSQPADTEAFF.

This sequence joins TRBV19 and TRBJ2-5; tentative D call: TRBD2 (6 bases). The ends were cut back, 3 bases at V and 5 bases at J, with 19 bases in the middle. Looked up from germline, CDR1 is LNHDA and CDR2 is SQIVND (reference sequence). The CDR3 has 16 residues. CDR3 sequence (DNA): TGTGCCAGTAGTATGGGGACTGCCGGGCCTTGGGAGACCCAGTACTTC. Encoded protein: CASSMGTAGPWETQYF.

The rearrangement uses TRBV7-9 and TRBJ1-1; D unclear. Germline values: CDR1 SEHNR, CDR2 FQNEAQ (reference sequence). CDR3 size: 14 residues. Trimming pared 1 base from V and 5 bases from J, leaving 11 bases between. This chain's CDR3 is CASSLEAGRTEAFF. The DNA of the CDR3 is TGTGCCAGCAGCTTAGAGGCAGGTCGGACTGAAGCTTTCTTT.

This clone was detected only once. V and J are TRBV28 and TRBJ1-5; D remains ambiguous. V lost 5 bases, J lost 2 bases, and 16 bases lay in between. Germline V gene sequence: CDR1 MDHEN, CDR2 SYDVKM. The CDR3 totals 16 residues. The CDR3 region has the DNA TGTGCCAGCAGTCAAATCCAGGTTTTGGGCAATCAGCCCCAGCATTTT. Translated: CASSQIQVLGNQPQHF.